This TCR beta chain was retrieved from a study of a mutant IDH1 vaccine in newly diagnosed glioma. Looking at the study overall: Once 4-6 weeks had passed after radiotherapy alone, vaccination started, or it started with temozolomide cycles. Patients' prior therapy spanned radiotherapy, temozolomide, or both; most underwent both.

Findings of the study overall: The vaccine induced immune responses, and these occurred in approximately 93% of patients.

Time point described: week 47, end of study. The investigators gave 300 ug of mutant IDH1 20-mer peptide in each vaccine dose, together with topical imiquimod. There were new WHO grade 3 or 4 astrocytomas in the donors, and these were IDH1-mutant and ATRX-lost. From germline, CDR1 is KGHSH and CDR2 LQKENI. V lost 3 bases to trimming and J lost 2 bases; unmatched junction nucleotides: 5. The CDR3 spans 15 residues. The repertoire was sequenced with immunoSEQ multiplex PCR; TCRdb's copy has only in-frame clones and lacks some. The sample comprises 58,000 or so clones, around 83% of which are singletons, and more than 3% rests with the top ten. Of note for this clone: Its specificity is unknown.

The source is a woman aged 50 to 65 with glioma. The rearrangement uses TRBV18 and TRBJ2-7, with TRBD2 identical over 9 bases. Sequenced material: PBMCs, taken from a glioma patient whose treatment included an IDH1 peptide vaccine. The CDR3 coding sequence is TGTGCCAGCTCACCTAGCGGGGGACTAGCCTACGAGCAGTACTTC. Translation: CASSPSGGLAYEQYF.